This T cell receptor (beta chain) derives from a study of blood T cells in healthy people across ages (dated by TCRdb to the mid-2010s). Regarding the research as a whole: Template switching captured roughly one uniquely barcoded TCR beta cDNA molecule per two T cells in model experiments. Using deep sequencing normalized with unique cDNA molecular identifiers, the study measured how TCR beta repertoire diversity changes with age. The donors were divided into four age groups: young (average about 16 years), middle-aged (around 37), aged (about 61) and long-lived (about 79). Donors of different ages were randomly distributed across sequencing lanes to avoid experimental bias. Two additional independent replicas of 1 million unique cDNA reads from the same blood draw were analyzed for two donors (one aged 18 to 30 and one aged 80 or older).

The donors were roughly 40 Caucasian individuals from Russia, aged about 6 to 95 years, who were systemically healthy. Roughly 11 milliliters of peripheral blood were drawn from each donor into EDTA-treated Vacutainer tubes. PBMCs were isolated by Ficoll-Paque density-gradient centrifugation, with at least 7 million obtained per sample. Total RNA was extracted from PBMCs with Trizol reagent, with at least 6 micrograms obtained per sample. Naive CD45RAhigh/CD27high T cell percentages were measured by flow cytometry on a PBMC aliquot from every donor. Receptor libraries were prepared by 5' RACE. Sequenced on an Illumina HiSeq 2500. A second roughly 7 to 12 cycle PCR used a sample-barcoded 5' primer and a J-beta primer mix. A unique molecular identifier was introduced onto each TCR beta cDNA molecule by a template-switch 5' adaptor carrying 12 random nucleotides. Each sample yielded at least 3 million CDR3-containing paired-end reads. First-strand cDNA was synthesized from all RNA with the Mint cDNA synthesis kit, primed by a TRBC-specific oligonucleotide. Following uracil-DNA glycosylase treatment, all cDNA underwent a first 18-cycle PCR with the universal primers M1SS and BC2_uni_R. The authors processed their data as follows. For normalization, 1 million high-quality reads, each with a distinct molecular identifier, were randomly selected from each sample. Reads with shared molecular identifiers were discarded instead of being binned into consensus sequences. CDR3 identification, clonotype clustering and error correction used MiTCR with a Q25 quality threshold and the strictest error-elimination algorithm. A nonparametric unseen species model with Euler transformation was used to estimate lower-bound total TCR beta diversity. TCRdb's own reprocessing of the public reads used fastp at Q25 and MiXCR and kept productive beta chains. Merged by CDR3 protein, the rows form single entries marked with the most common genes and DNA. What appears here as the V and J calls and clone size reflects TCRdb's work, not the paper's. In all, the sample holds a few hundred thousand distinct CDR3 sequences, and approximately 25% of those were seen once. The ten largest clones capture approximately 18% of the sample.

From the germline V gene, CDR1 is SGHTA and CDR2 is FQGNSA. Taken from cysteine to phenylalanine, the CDR3 has 14 residues. Of the read, only the CDR3 DNA is kept; its 42 bases are in frame from base 1. V loses 4 bases of germline sequence and J loses 0 bases, and the interval between the two ends is 10 bases. Comments on this clonotype: What this receptor recognizes is not known. No clone much larger than this one lies a single base away; base qualities are absent.

Broader findings and caveats from the paper: Observed TCR beta diversity per million T cells fell roughly linearly with age, and a significant reduction was already apparent by age approximately 41. Compared with the aged group, more naive CD4+ T cells, fewer expanded clones and increased TCR diversity were shown by the long-lived group, suggesting age selection. Estimates of total diversity based on one million sequenced T cells were regarded as lower bounds and as underestimates. Donor CMV infection status was unknown, potentially confounding age-related changes in expanded clonotypes. Bulk unsorted PBMC profiling prevented conclusive comparison of naive and antigen-experienced compartments. The percentage of naive T cells measured by flow cytometry correlated strongly with observed TCR beta diversity.

The material sequenced was blood. This clonotype was obtained from a woman aged 70-85 years in good health. Recombination joined TRBV7-2 with TRBJ2-7; the D call is possibly TRBD1 or TRBD2, each sharing 5 bases. The CDR3 has the sequence CASSSEGSSYEQYF. The DNA is as follows: TGTGCCAGCAGCTCAGAGGGGAGCTCCTACGAGCAGTACTTC.